Listed here are 24 T cell receptor beta chains from one sample, sequenced in a study of blood T cells in healthy people across ages. The second PCR ran about 6 to 11 cycles with a sample-barcoded 5' primer and J-beta primers. TCRdb reprocessed the 5' RACE reads via MiXCR and lists one record per CDR3 protein. The data show about 580,000 distinct CDR3 sequences, around half seen once. The material sequenced was blood. The receptors shown here come from a man older than 75 in good health.

This rearrangement joins TRBV7-9 to TRBJ1-1; D is unclear. The CDR3 is 13 amino acids. The germline CDR1 and CDR2 sequences are SEHNR and FQNEAQ (reference sequence). The V gene lost 7 bases and the J gene lost 5 bases, with 14 bases spanning the gap. The CDR3 sequence: CASTQSVGTEAFF. CDR3 DNA: TGTGCCAGCACCCAAAGCGTTGGGACTGAAGCTTTCTTT.

This clonotype was recorded a few times. This rearrangement joins TRBV3-1 to TRBJ1-2, with D perhaps TRBD1 (5 bases). The length of the CDR3 is 19 residues. The V end was cut by 1 base, the J end by 3 bases, with 24 bases between. CDR1 is LGHDT, CDR2 YNNKEL, per germline (reference sequence). The CDR3 DNA reads TGTGCCAGCAGCCAAGTAGTATTGTCCGCGCGGGGCGGACACTATGGCTACACCTTC. Protein sequence: CASSQVVLSARGGHYGYTF.

This clonotype was recorded a few times. The chain links TRBV5-1 to TRBJ2-7, with D perhaps matching TRBD1 (5 bases). V gave up 3 bases and J gave up 3 bases, with 19 bases separating them. The CDR3 consists of 16 residues. The germline CDR1 and CDR2 sequences are SGHRS and YFSETQ. This chain's CDR3 is CASSWPRQGWVYEQYF. CDR3 bases: TGCGCCAGCAGCTGGCCCCGCCAGGGTTGGGTCTACGAGCAGTACTTC.

The chain uses TRBV20-1 and TRBJ2-2; 15 bases align to TRBD2. Germline values: CDR1 DFQATT, CDR2 SNEGSKA (reference sequence). The junction had 9 bases not matched to a gene; V was cut back by 4 bases and J by 0 bases. The CDR3 length is 19 residues. CDR3 DNA: TGCAGTGCTAAAGGGACTAGCGGGAGGACCCGATCGAACACCGGGGAGCTGTTTTTT. This gives the protein CSAKGTSGRTRSNTGELFF.

For the CDR3, the DNA is TGTGCCAGCAGTTTCAGGGAGCGTGGCTACACCTTC. This translates into CASSFRERGYTF. The V and J genes are TRBV28 and TRBJ1-2; possibly TRBD1 for D (5 bases). Germline V CDR1 and CDR2: MDHEN, SYDVKM. The CDR3 loop spans 12 amino acids. Trimming removed 3 bases from V and 7 bases from J, with 9 bases in between.

The sample holds a few counts of this clonotype. This rearrangement joins TRBV11-1 to TRBJ2-1; a weak D match, TRBD1 (6 bases). Trimming removed 6 bases from V and 6 bases from J, with 12 bases in between. This CDR3 is 13 amino acids long. Germline loops: CDR1 SGHAT, CDR2 FQDESV (reference sequence). In nucleotides, the CDR3 is TGTGCCAGCAGAACAGGGACCCTCAATGAGCAGTTCTTC. It codes for CASRTGTLNEQFF.

The genes are TRBV28 and TRBJ2-6; 8 bases line up with TRBD2. Germline V gene data show CDR1 as MDHEN and CDR2 as SYDVKM. The CDR3 is made up of 17 amino acids. Unmatched junction bases numbered 9, after V lost 5 bases and J lost 3 bases. CDR3: CASSPPGLAGGANVLTF. CDR3 bases: TGTGCCAGCAGTCCGCCCGGACTAGCTGGTGGGGCCAACGTCCTGACTTTC. The whole variable domain, remainder taken from reference TRBV28 and TRBJ2-6, is DVKVTQSSRYLVKRTGEKVFLECVQDMDHENMFWYRQDPGLGLRLIYFSYDVKMKEKGDIPEGYSVSREKKERFSLILESASTNQTSMYLCASSPPGLAGGANVLTFGAGSRLTVL.

This clonotype was detected only a few times. In DNA form, the CDR3 reads TGTGCCAGCACTCCCGGGACTCTTTTAGGCGAGCAGTACTTC. Protein product: CASTPGTLLGEQYF. The chain combines TRBV12-3 or TRBV12-4 with TRBJ2-7; possibly TRBD2 for D (6 bases). The CDR3 is made up of 14 amino acids. V was trimmed by 7 bases and J by 6 bases, leaving 19 bases between them.

This chain links TRBV20-1 with TRBJ2-1, with D perhaps TRBD2 (5 bases). V dropped 3 bases and J dropped 2 bases, with 14 bases sitting between them. This CDR3 region has 15 residues. In germline, CDR1 is DFQATT, CDR2 SNEGSKA (reference sequence). The CDR3 DNA reads as TGCAGTGCTAGTTCTAGCCGGAGTCCCTACAATGAGCAGTTCTTC. Translated: CSASSSRSPYNEQFF.

This chain links TRBV4-1 with TRBJ2-7; possibly TRBD2 for D (7 bases). Germline V gene lookup returns CDR1 MGHRA and CDR2 YSYEKL. Trimming pared 0 bases from V and 1 base from J, leaving 22 bases between. The CDR3 spans 19 residues. CDR3 nucleotide sequence: TGCGCCAGCAGCCAAGAGTGGTTCTCCGGTGGGGGGGCTTCCTACGAGCAGTACTTC. It encodes CASSQEWFSGGGASYEQYF.

The gene calls are TRBV10-3 and TRBJ2-1; D may match TRBD1 or TRBD2 (5 bases each). CDR1 and CDR2 (germline): ENHRY, SYGVKD. The CDR3 consists of 11 residues. The V end lost 10 bases, the J end lost 8 bases, and 12 bases lay between the germline ends. CDR3 nucleotides: TGTGCCACCCGGGACCTCGATGAGCAGTTCTTC. Its protein product is CATRDLDEQFF.

This sequence joins TRBV6-2 or TRBV6-3 and TRBJ2-3; 8 bases map to TRBD2. Germline CDR1 MNHEY, CDR2 SVGEGT. Trimming took 6 bases from V and 3 from J; bases not matched to a gene: 8. The CDR3 extends over 15 amino acids. This CDR3 reads CASRNSAGETDTQYF. CDR3 nucleotides: TGTGCCAGCAGAAACTCAGCGGGAGAGACAGATACGCAGTATTTT.

The sample holds a few counts of this clonotype. V usage is TRBV24-1 and J usage is TRBJ2-7; possible D gene TRBD2, 5 bases. The CDR3 sequence is 13 residues long. The V end lost 4 bases, the J end lost 1 base, and 7 bases lay between the germline ends. Germline lookup yields CDR1 KGHDR and CDR2 SFDVKD. CDR3 nucleotides: TGTGCCACCAGTGACAGGACTTCCTACGAGCAGTACTTC. This translates into CATSDRTSYEQYF.

The V gene is TRBV20-1, the J gene TRBJ1-4, with 7 bases matching TRBD1. J gave up 8 bases and V 0 bases, and 6 bases lay outside the gene matches. Germline V gene data show CDR1 as DFQATT and CDR2 as SNEGSKA (reference sequence). This CDR3 region has 14 residues. CDR3: CSARDHRGGEKLFF. CDR3 nucleotide sequence: TGCAGTGCTAGAGATCACAGGGGCGGGGAAAAACTGTTTTTT.

This clonotype was seen more than once but under ten times. The chain has TRBV27 and TRBJ2-7, with TRBD2 identical over 7 bases. The J call may not be correct, given that the DNA end is closer to TRBJ2-5. The CDR3 consists of 15 residues. Germline lookup yields CDR1 MNHEY and CDR2 SMNVEV (reference sequence). The CDR3 loop is CASSFSWEGWETQYF. The CDR3 region has the DNA TGTGCCAGCAGTTTCTCATGGGAGGGATGGGAGACCCAGTACTTC.

This clonotype came up a few times. The rearrangement uses TRBV3-1 and TRBJ2-7; TRBD2 aligns across 7 bases. Germline CDR1 is LGHDT and CDR2 is YNNKEL (reference sequence). Trimming at V came to 1 base and at J to 3 bases, leaving 3 bases not matched to a gene. The CDR3 consists of 14 residues. In DNA, the CDR3 is TGTGCCAGCAGCCAAGCGTCGGGGGGCTACGAGCAGTACTTC. Its translation: CASSQASGGYEQYF.

This sequence joins TRBV20-1 and TRBJ2-1; 9 bases fit TRBD1. V trimming: 2 bases; J trimming: 9 bases; junction bases outside the gene matches: 8. Germline CDR1 is DFQATT and CDR2 is SNEGSKA (reference sequence). This CDR3 contains 14 residues. CDR3 amino acids: CSARIQGAGGEQFF. The CDR3 nucleotides read TGCAGTGCTAGAATACAGGGGGCGGGCGGTGAGCAGTTCTTC.

This chain connects TRBV6-1 to TRBJ2-3; 13 positions agree with TRBD2. The CDR3 has 17 amino acids. Trimming cost V 5 bases and J 6 bases; bases outside gene matches: 11. Germline CDR1 and CDR2: MNHNS and SASEGT. The CDR3 region is CASSPGPGLAGADTQYF. In DNA form, the CDR3 reads TGTGCCAGCAGTCCTGGACCCGGACTAGCGGGGGCGGATACGCAGTATTTT.

This sequence joins TRBV5-1 and TRBJ2-1; D perhaps matches TRBD2 (6 bases). The CDR3 contains 14 residues. The V gene's germline CDR1 is SGHRS and CDR2 YFSETQ. Trimming removed 4 bases from V and 5 bases from J, with 13 bases in between. The DNA for the CDR3 is TGCGCCAGCAGCCCCTCAGCGGGCCACAATGAGCAGTTCTTC. Translated: CASSPSAGHNEQFF.

This chain links TRBV20-1 with TRBJ2-7, with D hard to call. Trimming took off 6 bases at V and 3 bases at J, with 21 bases between the two ends. The CDR3 is 15 residues long. CDR1 and CDR2 (germline): DFQATT, SNEGSKA (reference sequence). The CDR3 DNA reads as TGCAGTGCGCCGGTCCCGGGTGCACTTGTCTACGAGCAGTACTTC. Translated: CSAPVPGALVYEQYF.

This clonotype was seen only a few times. The V and J genes are TRBV4-2 and TRBJ2-3; 9 bases agree with TRBD2. Germline V CDR1 and CDR2: LGHNA, YNFKEQ. After removal of 0 bases from V and 8 bases from J, the junction contained 9 bases not matched to a gene. The CDR3 is made up of 16 amino acids. The chain's CDR3 is CASSQDVAGAGVTQYF. CDR3 bases: TGTGCCAGCAGCCAAGATGTAGCGGGAGCGGGGGTTACGCAGTATTTT.

This clonotype was recorded a few times. The V call is TRBV15, the J call TRBJ2-1, with 7 bases identical to TRBD1. The V gene end was trimmed by 0 bases and the J gene end by 4 bases; junction bases not matched to a gene: 12. The CDR3 has 18 residues. Germline V lookup: CDR1 LNHNV, CDR2 YYDKDF (reference sequence). The CDR3 DNA sequence: TGTGCCACCAGCAGAGACTCCCAATTCGGGACAGCTTACAATGAGCAGTTCTTC. Its protein product is CATSRDSQFGTAYNEQFF.

This clonotype was seen a handful of times. This sequence joins TRBV6-6 and TRBJ2-1; D ambiguous. Trimming cost V 5 bases and J 12 bases, with 17 bases left between them. CDR1 and CDR2 (germline): MNHNY, SVGAGI (reference sequence). The CDR3 runs to 13 residues. CDR3 in DNA: TGTGCCAGCAGTGACCAGAGCTCTAGAGGGCAGTTCTTC. It specifies CASSDQSSRGQFF.

Concerning this clonotype: The junction departs from the called germline gene at one end, perhaps through a read error. The rearrangement joins TRBV3-1 to TRBJ2-7; TRBD1 aligns across 7 bases. The J call may not be correct, given that the DNA end is closer to TRBJ2-4. This CDR3 is 17 amino acids long. Germline V gene sequence: CDR1 LGHDT, CDR2 YNNKEL (reference sequence). CDR3 sequence reads: CACSQDMTGSLLNIQYF. CDR3 nucleotide sequence: TGTGCCTGCAGCCAAGATATGACAGGGAGTCTTCTGAACATTCAGTACTTC.